The T cell receptor (beta chain) under discussion was sequenced for a study of blood T cell repertoires in COVID-19. Sequenced by immunoSEQ multiplex PCR; TCRdb stores in-frame clones only, minus some. The sample shows tens of thousands of clones, approximately 89% of them seen only once. Germline V CDR1 and CDR2: PRHDT, FYEKMQ (reference sequence). The CDR3 covers 15 residues. V was pared by 4 bases and J by 6 bases, with 9 bases of the junction left unmatched. The receptor was isolated from a man aged 50 or older with acute or convalescent COVID-19. The specimen was peripheral blood. This sequence joins TRBV13 and TRBJ1-1; TRBD1 aligns across 9 bases. CDR3 region: CASSSRQGEIPEAFF. Written as DNA, the CDR3 is TGTGCCAGCAGCTCAAGACAGGGGGAAATACCTGAAGCTTTCTTT.